This T cell receptor beta chain was captured by sequencing in a study of cytomegalovirus exposure and HLA in healthy donors. General observations from the study: In a later analysis, HLA-C alleles had the fewest associated TCRs, DRB1 alleles the most. Associated with cytomegalovirus, according to the listing, were 150 to 200 TCR beta chains. Presence/absence analyses assumed roughly uniform sequencing depth across donors, which may not hold.

Note on this clone: The antigen is not known.

The PCR had 60 Vbeta and 13 Jbeta primers. The repertoire was sequenced with immunoSEQ multiplex PCR; TCRdb's copy has only in-frame clones and lacks some. The sample has 190,000 or so clones; roughly four fifths are singletons. This CDR3 is 14 amino acids long. V was trimmed by 6 bases and J by 4 bases, leaving 12 bases between them. In germline, CDR1 is MNHEY, CDR2 SVGAGI. The chain couples TRBV6-5 to TRBJ2-2, with D perhaps TRBD1 (6 bases). Sequencing used PBMCs. The source is a boy aged 2 to 10 in good health and CMV-seronegative. DNA for the CDR3: TGTGCCAGCAGGAAACGAGGGGGCACCGGGGAGCTGTTTTTT. This translates into CASRKRGGTGELFF.